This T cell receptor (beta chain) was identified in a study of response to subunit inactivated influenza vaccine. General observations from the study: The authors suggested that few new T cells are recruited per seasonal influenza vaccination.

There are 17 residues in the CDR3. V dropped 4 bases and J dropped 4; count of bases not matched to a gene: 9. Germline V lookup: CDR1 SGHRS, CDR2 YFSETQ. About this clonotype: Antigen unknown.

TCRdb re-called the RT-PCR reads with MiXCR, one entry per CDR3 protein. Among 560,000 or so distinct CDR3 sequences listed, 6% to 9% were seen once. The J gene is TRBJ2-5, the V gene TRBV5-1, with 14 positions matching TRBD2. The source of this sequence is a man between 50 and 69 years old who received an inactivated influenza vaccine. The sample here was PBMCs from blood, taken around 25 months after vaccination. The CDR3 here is CASSPTSGREYRETQYF. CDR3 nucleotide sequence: TGCGCCAGCAGCCCGACTAGCGGGAGGGAGTATCGAGAGACCCAGTACTTC.